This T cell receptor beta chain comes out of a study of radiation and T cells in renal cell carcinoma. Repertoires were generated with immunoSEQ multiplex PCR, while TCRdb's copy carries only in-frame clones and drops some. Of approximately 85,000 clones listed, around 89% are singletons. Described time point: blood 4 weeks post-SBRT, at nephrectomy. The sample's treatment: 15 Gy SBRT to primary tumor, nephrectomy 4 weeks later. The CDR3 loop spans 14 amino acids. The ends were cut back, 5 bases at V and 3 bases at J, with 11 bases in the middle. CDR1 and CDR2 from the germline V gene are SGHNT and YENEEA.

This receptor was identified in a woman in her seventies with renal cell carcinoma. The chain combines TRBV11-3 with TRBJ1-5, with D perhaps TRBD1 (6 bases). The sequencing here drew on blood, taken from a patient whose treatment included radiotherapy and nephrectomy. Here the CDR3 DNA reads TGTGCCAGCAGCCTTACAGGGAACAATCAGCCCCAGCATTTT. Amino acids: CASSLTGNNQPQHF.